The present TCR beta chain was sequenced within a study of CD8 T cells in Susac syndrome. The wider study: Patients with Susac syndrome were therapy-naive, treated with corticosteroids, or treated with intravenous immunoglobulin alone when blood was collected.

Germline assignment: CDR1 KGHDR and CDR2 SFDVKD. This CDR3 has 16 amino acids. V was clipped by 9 bases and J by 3 bases, with 20 bases between them. RNA, at about 0.45 to 1 ug, was reverse transcribed with random hexamers. Amplification of TCR beta CDR3 spanned 54 Vbeta and 13 Jbeta via immunoSEQ multiplex PCR. TCRdb itself ran the immunoSEQ multiplex PCR reads through MiXCR, one entry per CDR3 protein. The table has hundreds of thousands of distinct CDR3 sequences, approximately 95% seen once. This clonotype originated in a human donor with Susac syndrome. The sequencing input was CD4+ T cells from PBMCs. The chain has TRBV24-1 and TRBJ1-5, with a tentative D call TRBD1 (6 bases). CDR3 sequence reads: CATGGRPNSDNQPQHF. The CDR3 DNA reads as TGTGCCACCGGGGGCCGACCAAACTCGGACAATCAGCCCCAGCATTTT.